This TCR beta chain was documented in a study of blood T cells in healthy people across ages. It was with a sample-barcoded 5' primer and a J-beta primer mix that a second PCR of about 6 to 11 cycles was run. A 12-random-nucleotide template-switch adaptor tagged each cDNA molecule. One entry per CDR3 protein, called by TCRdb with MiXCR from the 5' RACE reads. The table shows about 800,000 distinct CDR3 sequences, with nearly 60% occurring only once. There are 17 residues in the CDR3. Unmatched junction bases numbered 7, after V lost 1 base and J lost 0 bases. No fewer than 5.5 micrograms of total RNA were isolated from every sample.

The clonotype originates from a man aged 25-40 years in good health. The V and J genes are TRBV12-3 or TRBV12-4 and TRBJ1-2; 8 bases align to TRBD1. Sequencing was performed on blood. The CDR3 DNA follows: TGTGCCAGCAGTTTAGGGGGGACAGGCCGCTCTAACTATGGCTACACCTTC. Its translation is CASSLGGTGRSNYGYTF.